This TCR beta chain was obtained from a study of OX40 agonist ivuxolimab in advanced cancers. General study points: The study observed clonal expansion of CD4+ and CD8+ blood T cells by week 6 at 0.1 to 3.0 mg/kg.

Data came from immunoSEQ multiplex PCR; TCRdb stores just in-frame clones and leaves some out. The profile shows about 89,000 clones, more than 75% of them singletons. Trimming left V 6 bases short and J 6 bases short, with 14 bases between. Germline V CDR1 and CDR2: LNHDA, SQIVND (reference sequence). CDR3 length equals 13 residues. About this clone: Its antigen is unknown.

The V and J genes are TRBV19 and TRBJ1-1, with D perhaps TRBD1 (5 bases). The sequencing here drew on CD4+ or CD8+ T cells sorted from blood, taken in a trial of the OX40 agonist ivuxolimab. The sequence was collected from an adult with an advanced solid tumor such as melanoma, head and neck, liver or kidney cancer. The CDR3 DNA follows: TGTGCCAGTAGGCGGGGGATAGGGGCTGAAGCTTTCTTT. As protein: CASRRGIGAEAFF.